This T cell receptor beta chain stems from a study of shared clonotypes between healthy human individuals. Whole-study context: CD4 naive cells filled three plates per donor, CD4 memory three, CD8 naive two and CD8 memory one.

A split of CD4+ cells into CD45RA+ naive and CD45RA-negative memory subsets was performed. It was 150 to 200 ng DNA, 31,000 or so T cell genomes, that sorted-subset replicate PCRs used. Sequencing was performed with immunoSEQ multiplex PCR; in TCRdb, only in-frame clones are kept and a portion is missing. The data show a few million clones, with 85% to 95% seen just once and under 0.45% held by the top ten. There are 13 residues in the CDR3. Trimming removed 3 bases from V and 7 bases from J, with 12 bases in between. Germline V CDR1 and CDR2: MGHRA, YSYEKL. Sample: naive CD4+ T cells from PBMCs. Subset specified: CD45RA+ positively selected. The origin of this receptor is a man aged 18-30 years in good health. Some clones in this sample may be carry-over from other donors' samples. This chain connects TRBV4-1 to TRBJ2-5; D possibly corresponds to TRBD1 (5 bases). The CDR3 here is CASSQWVQGTQYF. CDR3 bases: TGCGCCAGCAGCCAGTGGGTTCAGGGGACCCAGTACTTC.